The 22 T cell receptor beta chains listed next were all sequenced from one sample in a study of tumor-infiltrating lymphocytes in glioblastoma multiforme. Multiple V-beta primers and a C-beta primer amplified TCRB from RNA. TCRdb independently ran MiXCR on the multiplex PCR reads; one entry per CDR3 protein. Of 9,500 to 13,000 distinct CDR3 sequences listed, roughly 65% are singletons. Sample: brain tumor tissue. These receptor sequences come from a male donor with glioblastoma.

Ten or more counts support this clonotype. J is TRBJ2-1 and V is TRBV20-1, with 9 bases matching TRBD2. Germline-derived CDR1 and CDR2 are DFQATT and SNEGSKA (reference sequence). The CDR3 is made up of 13 amino acids. The junction had 4 bases not matched to a gene; V was cut back by 0 bases and J by 10 bases. The CDR3, as DNA: TGCAGTGCTAGAGATCCTAGCGGGGCCGAGCAGTTCTTC. This encodes CSARDPSGAEQFF.

The chain uses TRBV11-2 and TRBJ2-2; possible D gene TRBD2, 5 bases. V was trimmed by 7 bases and J by 1 base, leaving 13 bases between them. Per germline, CDR1 SGHAT and CDR2 FQNNGV. The CDR3 contains 15 residues. The CDR3 DNA follows: TGTGCCAGCACCTATCCCACTAGGAACACCGGGGAGCTGTTTTTT. Encoded protein: CASTYPTRNTGELFF. The complete variable domain, with remaining parts taken from reference TRBV11-2 and TRBJ2-2, reads EAGVAQSPRYKIIEKRQSVAFWCNPISGHATLYWYQQILGQGPKLLIQFQNNGVVDDSQLPKDRFSAERLKGVDSTLKIQPAKLEDSAVYLCASTYPTRNTGELFFGEGSRLTVL.

This clonotype showed up many times. The chain recombines TRBV7-9 with TRBJ2-5; 11 bases fit TRBD1. The length of the CDR3 is 18 residues. V gave up 2 bases and J gave up 2 bases; unmatched junction bases: 10. Germline V CDR1 and CDR2: SEHNR, FQNEAQ (reference sequence). CDR3 residues: CASSLLPGTGGVQETQYF. The CDR3 nucleotides read TGTGCCAGCAGCTTACTCCCGGGGACAGGGGGTGTACAAGAGACCCAGTACTTC.

The chain couples TRBV20-1 to TRBJ2-1; 9 bases are shared with TRBD1. The CDR3 contains 14 residues. Germline V gene data show CDR1 as DFQATT and CDR2 as SNEGSKA (reference sequence). J lost 4 bases, V lost 3 bases, and 4 bases had no gene match. CDR3 sequence: CSARTGTGYNEQFF. As DNA, the CDR3 is TGCAGTGCTAGGACCGGGACAGGGTACAATGAGCAGTTCTTC.

About this clonotype itself: This CDR3 fails to terminate in the conserved phenylalanine or tryptophan, so it likely reflects a read error. Because the CDR3's place on the DNA is in doubt, the DNA is left out and the CDR3 is given as listed by TCRdb. J is TRBJ1-1 and V is TRBV4-1. The CDR3 adds up to 13 amino acids, both ends counted. Germline CDR1 reads MGHRA; CDR2 reads YSYEKL. The CDR3 sequence is CASSQEISTEAFS.

A word on this clonotype: Sequence at one end of the junction differs from germline and may be a read error. The chain employs TRBV11-2 and TRBJ2-2, with 7 positions matching TRBD2. Per germline, CDR1 SGHAT and CDR2 FQNNGV. The CDR3 consists of 20 residues. The CDR3 is CASTQSFGQGLAVNTGELFF. The CDR3 DNA sequence: TGTGCCAGCACCCAATCATTCGGCCAAGGGCTAGCGGTAAACACCGGGGAGCTATTTTTT.

This clonotype is labeled as medium-sized (0.01 to 0.1%). V gene TRBV6-5 combines with J gene TRBJ2-2; tentatively, D is TRBD1 (6 bases). The CDR3 contains 13 residues. V was cut by 6 bases and J by 1 base, with 6 bases left in between. CDR1 and CDR2 from the germline V gene are MNHEY and SVGAGI. The DNA for the CDR3 is TGTGCCAGCAGACAGGGGAACACCGGGGAGCTGTTTTTT. It codes for CASRQGNTGELFF.

This clonotype showed up many times. This may be a read error: a much more frequent sequence differs by one nucleotide. The CDR3 carries no conserved terminal phenylalanine or tryptophan, so it likely arises from a read error. The rearrangement links TRBV20-1 to TRBJ2-7; TRBD1 might be the D (6 bases). The germline V gene encodes CDR1 DFQATT and CDR2 SNEGSKA (reference sequence). The CDR3 contains 14 residues. V was clipped by 5 bases and J by 4 bases, with 18 bases between them. This chain's CDR3 is CSASIQGSRYEQYS. The CDR3 coding sequence is TGCAGTGCTTCTATACAGGGTAGCAGGTACGAGCAGTACTCC.

Concerning this clonotype: Sequence at one end of the junction differs from germline and may be a read error. The V and J genes are TRBV10-1 and TRBJ2-7; 9 bases line up with TRBD1. The CDR3 loop spans 16 amino acids. Germline loops: CDR1 WNHNN, CDR2 SYGVQD (reference sequence). CDR3 sequence reads: CASSGIGTGNLYEQYF. The DNA of the CDR3 is TGCGCCAGTAGTGGAATTGGGACAGGGAATTTATACGAGCAGTACTTC.

Regarding this clonotype: Without the conserved terminal phenylalanine or tryptophan, this CDR3 likely stems from a read error. The V gene is TRBV6-1, the J gene TRBJ2-7, with D hard to call. The CDR3 has 14 amino acids. Per the germline V gene, CDR1 is MNHNS and CDR2 is SASEGT. Trimming removed 2 bases from V and 5 bases from J, with 13 bases in between. The CDR3 spells CASSEIGGDHEQYL. The CDR3 bases are TGTGCCAGCAGTGAAATCGGCGGAGATCACGAGCAGTACTTA.

The V call is TRBV11-2, the J call TRBJ2-5; 12 nucleotides align to TRBD2. The CDR3 has 17 residues. Germline-derived CDR1 and CDR2 are SGHAT and FQNNGV. The V segment lost 5 bases and the J segment 3 bases; nucleotides outside the gene matches: 10. DNA of the CDR3: TGTGCCAGCAGCATTACCGGGACTAGCGGGCCGAAAGAGACCCAGTACTTC. Translated, it gives CASSITGTSGPKETQYF. Drawing the rest from reference TRBV11-2 and TRBJ2-5, the complete variable domain is EAGVAQSPRYKIIEKRQSVAFWCNPISGHATLYWYQQILGQGPKLLIQFQNNGVVDDSQLPKDRFSAERLKGVDSTLKIQPAKLEDSAVYLCASSITGTSGPKETQYFGPGTRLLVL.

On this clonotype itself: Lacking the conserved final phenylalanine or tryptophan, this CDR3 likely reflects a read error. This chain joins TRBV29-1 and TRBJ1-2; D unresolved. Germline lookup yields CDR1 SQVTM and CDR2 ANQGSEA. The CDR3 length is 10 residues. The DNA of the CDR3 is TGCAGCGTTGATCCCTATGGATACACCATC. It is translated as CSVDPYGYTI.

Comment on this clonotype: The junction shows a germline mismatch at one end, possibly a read error. This rearrangement joins TRBV4-1 to TRBJ2-1, with D uncertain. Per the germline V gene, CDR1 is MGHRA and CDR2 is YSYEKL. The CDR3 consists of 17 residues. The CDR3 DNA sequence: TGCGCAAGCAGCCAAGATTTAGACGCAGGATCCTACAATGAGCAGTTCTTC. It specifies CASSQDLDAGSYNEQFF.

This clonotype has a handful of counts. Relative to the germline gene, one junction end is altered; a read error may explain this. The chain joins TRBV20-1 to TRBJ2-3, with 9 bases matching TRBD2. In germline, CDR1 is DFQATT, CDR2 SNEGSKA (reference sequence). The CDR3 loop spans 16 amino acids. CDR3 loop: CIASPISGSRPDTQYF. The CDR3, as DNA: TGCATTGCTAGTCCGATTAGCGGGAGCCGCCCAGATACGCAGTATTTT.

V and J are TRBV18 and TRBJ2-1; TRBD2 is a possible D gene (6 bases). Per the germline V gene, CDR1 is KGHSH and CDR2 is LQKENI. CDR3 length: 15 residues. Trimming cost V 3 bases and J 4 bases, with 13 bases left between them. The CDR3 sequence is CASSPSAGSYNEQFF. The CDR3 region has the DNA TGTGCCAGCTCACCGTCGGCGGGATCTTACAATGAGCAGTTCTTC. Drawing the rest from reference TRBV18 and TRBJ2-1, the complete variable domain is NAGVMQNPRHLVRRRGQEARLRCSPMKGHSHVYWYRQLPEEGLKFMVYLQKENIIDESGMPKERFSAEFPKEGPSILRIQQVVRGDSAAYFCASSPSAGSYNEQFFGPGTRLTVL.

The chain recombines TRBV28 with TRBJ2-7; D perhaps matches TRBD1 (5 bases). The germline gives CDR1 MDHEN, CDR2 SYDVKM. This CDR3 contains 13 residues. The V end lost 2 bases, the J end lost 7 bases, and 12 bases lay between the germline ends. CDR3 loop: CASSLGANGEQYF. CDR3 in DNA: TGTGCCAGCAGTTTAGGGGCTAACGGAGAGCAGTACTTC.

On this clonotype itself: The final CDR3 position lacks the conserved phenylalanine or tryptophan, pointing to a likely read error. The chain is built from TRBV5-6 and TRBJ1-1; D may be TRBD1 (6 bases). Trimming shortened V by 3 bases and J by 6 bases, and 15 bases separated the two germline ends. The CDR3 extends over 14 amino acids. Germline V CDR1 and CDR2: SGHDT, YYEEEE. The CDR3 DNA follows: TGTGCCAGCAGCTGGGGCCCAGGGGACGCTGAAGCTTTCTTA. Amino acids: CASSWGPGDAEAFL.

This clonotype was observed at least ten times. The J gene is TRBJ1-1, the V gene TRBV20-1; D may be TRBD1 (6 bases). There are 14 residues in the CDR3. V lost 0 bases to trimming and J lost 5 bases, with 13 bases between them. Germline assignment: CDR1 DFQATT and CDR2 SNEGSKA (reference sequence). The chain's CDR3 is CSARDRGSGTEAFF. For the CDR3, the DNA is TGCAGTGCTAGAGACAGGGGATCGGGGACTGAAGCTTTCTTT.

In its sample, this clonotype was seen once. The junction and the germline gene differ at one end; a read error may be behind it. The chain joins TRBV20-1 to TRBJ2-5; D assignment may be TRBD1 or TRBD2 (6 bases each). This CDR3 is built from 17 residues. Germline lookup yields CDR1 DFQATT and CDR2 SNEGSKA (reference sequence). The CDR3 bases are TGCAGTGCTAGATCCTTAGTGTTGGGGGGCCTCGGGGAGACCAAGTACTTC. Translated, it gives CSARSLVLGGLGETKYF.

By sample share, this clonotype is medium-sized. The J gene is TRBJ1-6, the V gene TRBV4-2; D unresolved. Trimming took off 0 bases at V and 10 bases at J, with 19 bases between the two ends. The CDR3 contains 17 residues. Germline V lookup: CDR1 LGHNA, CDR2 YNFKEQ. This CDR3 reads CASSQDRRSSLGSPLHF. The CDR3 DNA sequence: TGTGCCAGCAGCCAAGATCGGAGGTCTTCTCTGGGATCACCCCTCCACTTT.

This clonotype was detected only a few times. One junction end does not reproduce the germline sequence, and a read error may be involved. The chain joins TRBV29-1 to TRBJ2-5; D is ambiguous. CDR1 and CDR2 from the germline V gene are SQVTM and ANQGSEA. This CDR3 is 15 amino acids long. The CDR3 DNA sequence: TGCAACGTTCAAAAGGGCAGCATAATCCAAGAGACCCAGTACTTC. Its translation: CNVQKGSIIQETQYF.

The rearrangement uses TRBV29-1 and TRBJ2-7; D could derive from TRBD1 or TRBD2 (6 bases each). The CDR3 sequence is 13 residues long. Germline V lookup: CDR1 SQVTM, CDR2 ANQGSEA. Between the trimmed V and J ends, which lost 5 bases and 4 bases, there was a span of 15 bases. The CDR3 nucleotides read TGCAGCGTTCGCACAGGGAGGCAGTACGAGCAGTACTTC. Translation: CSVRTGRQYEQYF.